This TCR beta chain is drawn from a study of T cells in Graves' hyperthyroidism and ophthalmopathy. As for the study in general: Prior to any treatment, at the point of initial diagnosis, peripheral blood was collected.

Study-level points and caveats: Before onset, by a median of about seven months, the model predicted ophthalmopathy. Most thyroid clonotypes with frequency above 0.001 were detected in blood.

This clonotype has a handful of counts. Its specificity is unknown. Authors of the study amplified TCR beta CDR3 regions from RNA transcripts. A first-round RT-PCR of the TCR CDR3 used the HTBI primer set. Via MiXCR, TCRdb re-called the multiplex PCR reads, giving one row per CDR3 protein. In the table there are around 600,000 distinct CDR3 sequences, more than 15% of which are singletons. The CDR3 spans 15 residues. J gave up 3 bases and V 1 base, and 3 bases lay outside the gene matches. Germline CDR1 SGHVS, CDR2 FNYEAQ. This TCR was sampled from a woman in her thirties or forties with Graves' ophthalmopathy. Sequenced sample: blood. V usage is TRBV7-6 and J usage is TRBJ2-1; 7 bases line up with TRBD1. The CDR3 loop is CASSLGPGGYNEQFF. The DNA for the CDR3 is TGTGCCAGCAGCTTAGGGCCAGGGGGCTACAATGAGCAGTTCTTC. Filled out from reference TRBV7-6 and TRBJ2-1, the complete variable domain reads GAGVSQSPRYKVTKRGQDVALRCDPISGHVSLYWYRQALGQGPEFLTYFNYEAQQDKSGLPNDRFSAERPEGSISTLTIQRTEQRDSAMYRCASSLGPGGYNEQFFGPGTRLTVL.